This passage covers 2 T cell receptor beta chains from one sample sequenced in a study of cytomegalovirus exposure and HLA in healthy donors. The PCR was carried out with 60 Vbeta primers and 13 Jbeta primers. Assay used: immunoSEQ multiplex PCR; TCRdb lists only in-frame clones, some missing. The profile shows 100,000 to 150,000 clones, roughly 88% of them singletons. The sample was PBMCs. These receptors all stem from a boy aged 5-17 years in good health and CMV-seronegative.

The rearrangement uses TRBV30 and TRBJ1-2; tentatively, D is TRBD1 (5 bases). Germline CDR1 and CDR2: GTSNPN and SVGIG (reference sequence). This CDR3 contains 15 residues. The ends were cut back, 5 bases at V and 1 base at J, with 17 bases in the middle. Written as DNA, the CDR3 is TGTGCCTGGGCTGCCGGGGGGGTACTTAACTATGGCTACACCTTC. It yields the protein CAWAAGGVLNYGYTF.

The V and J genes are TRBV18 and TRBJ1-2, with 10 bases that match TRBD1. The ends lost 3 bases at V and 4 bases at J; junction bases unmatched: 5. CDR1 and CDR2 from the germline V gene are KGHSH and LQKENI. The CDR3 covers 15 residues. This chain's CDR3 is CASSPRDRGLYGYTF. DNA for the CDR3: TGTGCCAGCTCACCTCGGGACAGGGGCCTCTATGGCTACACCTTC.